This entry lists 27 T cell receptor beta chains sequenced from one sample in a study of T cells in tuberculosis. Time point specified: new active TB diagnosis, blood taken before or within 7 days of starting treatment. Using immunoSEQ multiplex PCR, the repertoire was profiled, and TCRdb retains in-frame clones only, with some absent. This table has about 49,000 clones, more than 90% appearing once. The sample in question was PBMCs, obtained at tuberculosis diagnosis. All receptors derive from an adult with tuberculosis.

The V gene is TRBV6-5, the J gene TRBJ2-1, with unresolved D. V lost 5 bases and J lost 10, with 9 bases in between. This CDR3 spans 11 amino acids. Germline V gene data show CDR1 as MNHEY and CDR2 as SVGAGI. The CDR3 region is CASSTLWEQFF. The CDR3 bases are TGTGCCAGCAGTACCCTATGGGAGCAGTTCTTC.

The chain couples TRBV10-3 to TRBJ2-1; D not resolved. The CDR3 extends over 11 amino acids. V gave up 0 bases and J gave up 10 bases, with 4 bases separating them. Germline V gene sequence: CDR1 ENHRY, CDR2 SYGVKD. CDR3 coding DNA: TGTGCCATCAGTGAGTCGAGGGAGCAGTTCTTC. Protein product: CAISESREQFF.

The rearrangement joins TRBV25-1 to TRBJ2-1, with 11 bases aligning to TRBD2. This CDR3 has 12 amino acids. Germline loops: CDR1 MGHDK, CDR2 SYGVNS. CDR3 sequence reads: CASGRANNEQFF. In DNA, the CDR3 is TGTGCTAGCGGGAGGGCTAACAATGAGCAGTTCTTC.

V and J are TRBV7-8 and TRBJ1-1; weak D call: TRBD1 (5 bases). The CDR3 totals 11 residues. Germline CDR1 reads SGHVS; CDR2 reads FQNEAQ. The V end was cut by 1 base, the J end by 8 bases, with 5 bases between. CDR3 bases: TGTGCCAGCAGCTTAGACAGGGAAGCTTTCTTT. Residues: CASSLDREAFF.

This chain joins TRBV6-1 and TRBJ2-7; TRBD1 is a possible D gene (5 bases). Germline V gene sequence: CDR1 MNHNS, CDR2 SASEGT. The CDR3 runs 14 residues. V was clipped by 3 bases and J by 4 bases, with 13 bases between them. The CDR3 region is CASSEAGFSYEQYF. CDR3 DNA sequence: TGTGCCAGCAGTGAGGCAGGGTTTTCGTACGAGCAGTACTTC.

This sequence joins TRBV2 and TRBJ1-5; the match to TRBD1 covers 9 bases. Germline V gene sequence: CDR1 SNHLY, CDR2 FYNNEI. The V gene end was trimmed by 10 bases and the J gene end by 7 bases; junction bases not matched to a gene: 8. The CDR3 length is 13 residues. The CDR3 nucleotides are TGTGCCACCACAGGGGGCGTGGGACAGCCCCAGCATTTT. Protein sequence: CATTGGVGQPQHF.

The chain is built from TRBV2 and TRBJ2-1; TRBD2 agrees at 14 bases. Germline V lookup: CDR1 SNHLY, CDR2 FYNNEI. The CDR3 contains 16 residues. V was pared by 4 bases and J by 8 bases, with 7 bases of the junction left unmatched. CDR3 residues: CASSGTTSGRAHEQFF. Written as DNA, the CDR3 is TGTGCCAGCAGTGGGACGACTAGCGGGAGGGCCCATGAGCAGTTCTTC.

This clone was counted a single time. V and J are TRBV5-1 and TRBJ2-3; no reliable D call. V was clipped by 5 bases and J by 0 bases, with 7 bases between them. Germline assignment: CDR1 SGHRS and CDR2 YFSETQ. The CDR3 extends over 13 amino acids. The CDR3 nucleotides read TGCGCCAGCAGTCGCGGTAGCACAGATACGCAGTATTTT. This gives the protein CASSRGSTDTQYF.

The chain carries TRBV19 and TRBJ2-7, with 7 bases aligning to TRBD2. The CDR3 contains 13 residues. V trimming: 3 bases; J trimming: 5 bases; junction bases outside the gene matches: 4. Per germline, CDR1 LNHDA and CDR2 SQIVND (reference sequence). CDR3 region: CASSMALANEQYF. The CDR3 bases are TGTGCCAGTAGTATGGCACTAGCGAACGAGCAGTACTTC.

This clone was counted once. The chain combines TRBV18 with TRBJ2-7, with 7 bases aligning to TRBD1. CDR3 length equals 14 residues. Germline-derived CDR1 and CDR2 are KGHSH and LQKENI. V lost 3 bases to trimming and J lost 3 bases; unmatched junction nucleotides: 5. The CDR3 is CASSPWDSLYEQYF. The CDR3 coding sequence is TGTGCCAGCTCACCTTGGGACAGCCTCTACGAGCAGTACTTC.

V gene TRBV10-1 combines with J gene TRBJ1-5; 7 bases line up with TRBD1. V was pared by 9 bases and J by 0 bases, with 11 bases of the junction left unmatched. CDR3 length: 16 residues. CDR1 is WNHNN, CDR2 SYGVQD, per germline (reference sequence). CDR3 in amino acids: CASNRGEGDSNQPQHF. CDR3 bases: TGCGCCAGTAACAGGGGCGAGGGTGATAGCAATCAGCCCCAGCATTTT.

This clone was detected once. This chain links TRBV4-1 with TRBJ2-1, with 10 positions matching TRBD2. This CDR3 spans 17 amino acids. V lost 0 bases and J lost 6; bases outside the gene matches: 8. Germline V gives CDR1 MGHRA, CDR2 YSYEKL. DNA for the CDR3: TGCGCCAGCAGCCAAGAGTACGGGACTAGCGATATCAATGAGCAGTTCTTC. Its translation is CASSQEYGTSDINEQFF.

The chain joins TRBV5-1 to TRBJ2-7, with D tentatively TRBD1 (6 bases). The CDR3 length is 14 residues. The germline CDR1 and CDR2 sequences are SGHRS and YFSETQ. The germline V and J ends were trimmed by 4 bases and 5 bases, with 16 bases remaining between them. The CDR3 reads CASSQGHTLDEQYF. The CDR3 coding sequence is TGCGCCAGCAGCCAGGGACACACCTTAGACGAGCAGTACTTC.

The chain employs TRBV29-1 and TRBJ2-1, with TRBD1 matching 8 bases. This CDR3 has 14 residues. The trim removed 7 bases at V and 3 bases at J, leaving 8 bases unmatched. Germline CDR1 SQVTM, CDR2 ANQGSEA. This CDR3 is CSGLSGQVYNEQFF. The CDR3 DNA reads TGCAGCGGACTATCGGGACAGGTCTACAATGAGCAGTTCTTC.

The chain recombines TRBV28 with TRBJ1-2; D unresolved. Germline lookup yields CDR1 MDHEN and CDR2 SYDVKM. Trimming left V 5 bases short and J 5 bases short, with 15 bases between. The CDR3 sequence is 14 residues long. The CDR3 DNA is TGTGCCAGCAGTCTCCAGCGGGAGCCTTATGGCTACACCTTC. Protein: CASSLQREPYGYTF.

The chain employs TRBV11-2 and TRBJ1-2; D remains ambiguous. V was shortened by 0 bases and J by 1 base, with 9 bases between the two germline ends. Germline CDR1 reads SGHAT; CDR2 reads FQNNGV. This CDR3 comprises 15 residues. CDR3 DNA sequence: TGTGCCAGCAGCTTAGATCTGAGGTTTAACTATGGCTACACCTTC. Protein sequence: CASSLDLRFNYGYTF.

The gene calls are TRBV18 and TRBJ2-1, with 9 bases matching TRBD1. CDR1 is KGHSH and CDR2 is LQKENI in the germline V gene. V dropped 3 bases and J dropped 7; count of bases not matched to a gene: 4. The CDR3 consists of 14 residues. The DNA for the CDR3 is TGTGCCAGCTCACCGCGGGACAGGGATAATGAGCAGTTCTTC. Translating it yields CASSPRDRDNEQFF.

This sequence joins TRBV4-3 and TRBJ2-7; D gene ambiguous. CDR3 size: 13 residues. The V gene lost 1 base and the J gene lost 3 bases, with 7 bases spanning the gap. Germline loops: CDR1 LGHNA, CDR2 YSLEER. The CDR3 DNA reads TGCGCCAGCAGCCAAGGAGGCGGCTACGAGCAGTACTTC. The encoded protein is CASSQGGGYEQYF.

The chain combines TRBV15 with TRBJ1-2, with D tentatively TRBD1 (5 bases). Trimming took 6 bases from V and 5 from J, leaving 16 bases between them. The length of the CDR3 is 14 residues. Germline V gene lookup returns CDR1 LNHNV and CDR2 YYDKDF (reference sequence). This chain's CDR3 is CATSWGDYPYGYTF. CDR3 coding DNA: TGTGCCACCAGTTGGGGGGATTACCCTTATGGCTACACCTTC.

This chain connects TRBV19 to TRBJ2-1; 7 nucleotides align to TRBD2. Trimming removed 4 bases from V and 2 bases from J; junction bases left unmatched: 8. Germline V gene data show CDR1 as LNHDA and CDR2 as SQIVND (reference sequence). This CDR3 is built from 16 residues. The CDR3 bases are TGTGCCAGTAGTAGGCGCGGGAGCGGAACCTACAATGAGCAGTTCTTC. Its protein product is CASSRRGSGTYNEQFF.

The chain employs TRBV2 and TRBJ2-1, with 9 nucleotides matching TRBD1. This CDR3 has 15 residues. In germline, CDR1 is SNHLY, CDR2 FYNNEI. The ends lost 4 bases at V and 12 bases at J; junction bases unmatched: 13. The CDR3 DNA is TGTGCCAGCAGTGGGGAACAAGGGGGACAGGGTGGGCAGTTCTTC. This codes for CASSGEQGGQGGQFF. The complete variable domain, with remaining parts taken from reference TRBV2 and TRBJ2-1, reads EPEVTQTPSHQVTQMGQEVILRCVPISNHLYFYWYRQILGQKVEFLVSFYNNEISEKSEIFDDQFSVERPDGSNFTLKIRSTKLEDSAMYFCASSGEQGGQGGQFFGPGTRLTVL.

The J gene is TRBJ2-3, the V gene TRBV27, with 12 nucleotides matching TRBD2. V lost 4 bases and J lost 2; bases outside the gene matches: 16. The CDR3 covers 20 residues. Per the germline V gene, CDR1 is MNHEY and CDR2 is SMNVEV (reference sequence). The CDR3 is CASSSILLPLAGGTTDTQYF. The CDR3 DNA reads as TGTGCCAGCAGTTCCATACTTCTTCCACTAGCGGGAGGAACCACAGATACGCAGTATTTT.

This chain's CDR3 is CASSTSGTSGNSYNEQFF. CDR3 nucleotides: TGTGCCAGCAGCACATCCGGGACTAGCGGGAATTCCTACAATGAGCAGTTCTTC. The rearrangement joins TRBV2 to TRBJ2-1; 13 bases are a match to TRBD2. The CDR3 is 18 residues long. Germline CDR1 is SNHLY and CDR2 is FYNNEI. V was clipped by 6 bases and J by 1 base; unmatched bases: 9.

V gene TRBV7-9 combines with J gene TRBJ1-1, with a weak D call TRBD1 (6 bases). The length of the CDR3 is 13 residues. Trimming stripped 1 base from V and 10 bases from J, with 13 bases between. The germline CDR1 and CDR2 sequences are SEHNR and FQNEAQ (reference sequence). CDR3 region: CASSLEQGHRAFF. In nucleotides, the CDR3 is TGTGCCAGCAGCTTAGAACAGGGCCATAGAGCTTTCTTT.

The chain uses TRBV10-1 and TRBJ2-7; possible D gene TRBD1, 5 bases. This CDR3 region has 12 residues. Germline values: CDR1 WNHNN, CDR2 SYGVQD (reference sequence). Trimming left V 8 bases short and J 3 bases short, with 11 bases between. CDR3 sequence reads: CASPKDNYEQYF. In DNA form, the CDR3 reads TGCGCCAGCCCTAAGGACAACTACGAGCAGTACTTC.

The J gene is TRBJ2-5, the V gene TRBV30; D call uncertain. Germline-derived CDR1 and CDR2 are GTSNPN and SVGIG (reference sequence). Trimming took off 2 bases at V and 5 bases at J, with 6 bases between the two ends. The CDR3 sequence is 11 residues long. CDR3 in DNA: TGTGCCTGGAGTTTCTCGGAGACCCAGTACTTC. It specifies CAWSFSETQYF.

The V and J genes are TRBV10-3 and TRBJ2-3, with 7 bases identical to TRBD2. V shed 0 bases and J 6 bases; nucleotides not matched to a gene: 9. Per germline, CDR1 ENHRY and CDR2 SYGVKD. This CDR3 region has 16 residues. The CDR3 region has the DNA TGTGCCATCAGTGAGTCGCTAGCGGCCTCCGGGGATACGCAGTATTTT. Its protein is CAISESLAASGDTQYF.